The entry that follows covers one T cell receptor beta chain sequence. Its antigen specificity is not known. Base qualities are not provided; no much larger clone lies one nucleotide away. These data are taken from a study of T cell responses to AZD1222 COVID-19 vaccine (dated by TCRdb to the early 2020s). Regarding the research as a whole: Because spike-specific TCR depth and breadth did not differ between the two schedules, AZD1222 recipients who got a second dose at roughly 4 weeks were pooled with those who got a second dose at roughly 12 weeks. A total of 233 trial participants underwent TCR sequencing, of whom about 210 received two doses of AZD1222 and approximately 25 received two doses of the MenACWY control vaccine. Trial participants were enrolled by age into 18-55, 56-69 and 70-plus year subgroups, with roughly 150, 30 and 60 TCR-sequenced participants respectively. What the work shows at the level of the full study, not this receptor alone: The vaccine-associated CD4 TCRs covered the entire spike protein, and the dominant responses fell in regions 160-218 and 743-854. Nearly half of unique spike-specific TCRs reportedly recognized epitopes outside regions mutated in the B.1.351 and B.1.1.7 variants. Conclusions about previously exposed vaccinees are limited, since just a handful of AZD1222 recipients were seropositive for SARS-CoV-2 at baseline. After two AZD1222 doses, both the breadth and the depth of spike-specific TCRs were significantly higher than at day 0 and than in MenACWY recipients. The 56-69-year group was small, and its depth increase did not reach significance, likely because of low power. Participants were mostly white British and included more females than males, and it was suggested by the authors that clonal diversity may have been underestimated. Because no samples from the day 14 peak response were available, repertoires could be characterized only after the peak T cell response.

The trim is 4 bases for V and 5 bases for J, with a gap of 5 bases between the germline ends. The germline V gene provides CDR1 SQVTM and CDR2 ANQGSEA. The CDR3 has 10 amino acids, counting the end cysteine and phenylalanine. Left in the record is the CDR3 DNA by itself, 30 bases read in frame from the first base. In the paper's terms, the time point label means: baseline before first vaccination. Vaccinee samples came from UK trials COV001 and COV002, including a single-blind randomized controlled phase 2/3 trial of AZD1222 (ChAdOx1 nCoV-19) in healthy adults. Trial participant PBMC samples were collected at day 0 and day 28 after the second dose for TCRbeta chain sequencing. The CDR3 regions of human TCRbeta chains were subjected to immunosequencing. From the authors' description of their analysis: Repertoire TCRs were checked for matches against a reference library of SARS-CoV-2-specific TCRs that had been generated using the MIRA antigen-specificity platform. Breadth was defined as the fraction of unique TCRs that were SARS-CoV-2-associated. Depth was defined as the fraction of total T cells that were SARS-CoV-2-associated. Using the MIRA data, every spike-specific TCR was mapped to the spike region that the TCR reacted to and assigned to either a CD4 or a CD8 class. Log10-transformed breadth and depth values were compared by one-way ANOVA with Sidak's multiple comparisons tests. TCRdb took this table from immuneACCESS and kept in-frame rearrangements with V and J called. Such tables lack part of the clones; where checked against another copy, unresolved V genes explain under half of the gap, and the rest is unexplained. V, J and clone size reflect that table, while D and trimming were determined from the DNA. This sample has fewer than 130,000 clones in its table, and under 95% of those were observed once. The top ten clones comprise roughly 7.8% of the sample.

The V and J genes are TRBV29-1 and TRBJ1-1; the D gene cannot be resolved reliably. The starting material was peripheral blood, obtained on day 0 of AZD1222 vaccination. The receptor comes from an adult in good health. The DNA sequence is TGCAGCGTTGGGGAAACTGAAGCTTTCTTT. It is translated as CSVGETEAFF. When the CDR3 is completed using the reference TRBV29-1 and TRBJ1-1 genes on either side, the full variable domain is SAVISQKPSRDICQRGTSLTIQCQVDSQVTMMFWYRQQPGQSLTLIATANQGSEATYESGFVIDKFPISRPNLTFSTLTVSNMSPEDSSIYLCSVGETEAFFGQGTRLTVV.